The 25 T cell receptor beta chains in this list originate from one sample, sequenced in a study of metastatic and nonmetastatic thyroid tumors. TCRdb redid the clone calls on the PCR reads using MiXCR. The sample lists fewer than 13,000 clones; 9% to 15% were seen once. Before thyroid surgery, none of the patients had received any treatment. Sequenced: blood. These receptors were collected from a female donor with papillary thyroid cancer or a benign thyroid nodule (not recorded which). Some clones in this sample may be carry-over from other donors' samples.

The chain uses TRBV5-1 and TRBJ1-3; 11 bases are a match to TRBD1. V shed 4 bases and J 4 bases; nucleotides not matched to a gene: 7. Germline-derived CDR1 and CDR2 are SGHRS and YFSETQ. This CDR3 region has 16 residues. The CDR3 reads CASSESGTGGGNTIYF. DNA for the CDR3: TGCGCCAGCAGCGAGTCCGGGACAGGGGGAGGAAACACCATATATTTT.

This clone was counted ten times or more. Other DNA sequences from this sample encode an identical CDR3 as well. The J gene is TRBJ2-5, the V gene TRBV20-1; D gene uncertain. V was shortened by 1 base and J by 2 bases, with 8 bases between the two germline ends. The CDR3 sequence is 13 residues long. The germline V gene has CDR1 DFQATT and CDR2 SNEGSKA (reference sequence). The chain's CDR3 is CSARGTPQETQYF. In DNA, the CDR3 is TGCAGTGCTAGAGGTACCCCTCAAGAGACCCAGTACTTC.

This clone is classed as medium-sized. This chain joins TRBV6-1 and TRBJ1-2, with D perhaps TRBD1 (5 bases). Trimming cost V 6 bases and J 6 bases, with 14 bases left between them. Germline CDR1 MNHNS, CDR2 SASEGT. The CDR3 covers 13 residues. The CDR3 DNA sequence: TGTGCCAGCAGGGTAGGGGCGGGGGATGGCTACACCTTC. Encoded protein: CASRVGAGDGYTF.

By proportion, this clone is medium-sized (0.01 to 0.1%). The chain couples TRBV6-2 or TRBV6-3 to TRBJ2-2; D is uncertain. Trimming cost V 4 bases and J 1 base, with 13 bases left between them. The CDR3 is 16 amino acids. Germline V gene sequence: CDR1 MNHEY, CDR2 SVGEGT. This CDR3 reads CASSSSLPLNTGELFF. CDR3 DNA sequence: TGTGCCAGCAGTTCCTCTCTACCCCTGAACACCGGGGAGCTGTTTTTT.

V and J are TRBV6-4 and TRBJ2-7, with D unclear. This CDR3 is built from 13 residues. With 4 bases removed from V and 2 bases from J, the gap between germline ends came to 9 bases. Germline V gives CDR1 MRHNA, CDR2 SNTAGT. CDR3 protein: CASSGVRTYEQYF. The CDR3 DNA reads TGTGCCAGCAGTGGGGTCAGGACCTACGAGCAGTACTTC.

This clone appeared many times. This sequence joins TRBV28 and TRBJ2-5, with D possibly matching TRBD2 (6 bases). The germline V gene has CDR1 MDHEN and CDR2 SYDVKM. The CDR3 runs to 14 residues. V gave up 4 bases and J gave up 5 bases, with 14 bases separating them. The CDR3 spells CASSSPGSGETQYF. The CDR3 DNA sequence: TGTGCCAGCAGTTCCCCCGGGAGTGGGGAGACCCAGTACTTC.

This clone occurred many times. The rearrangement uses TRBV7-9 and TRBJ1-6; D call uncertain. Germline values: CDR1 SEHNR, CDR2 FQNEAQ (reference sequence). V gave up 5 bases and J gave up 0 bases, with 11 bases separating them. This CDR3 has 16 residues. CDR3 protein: CASSRTGISYNSPLHF. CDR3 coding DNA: TGTGCCAGCAGCCGGACTGGCATCTCCTATAATTCACCCCTCCACTTT.

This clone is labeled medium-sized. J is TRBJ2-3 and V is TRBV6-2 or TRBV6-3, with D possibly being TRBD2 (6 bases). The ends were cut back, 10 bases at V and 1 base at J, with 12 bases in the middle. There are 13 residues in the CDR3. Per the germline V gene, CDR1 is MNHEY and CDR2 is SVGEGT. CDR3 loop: CATLPGGTDTQYF. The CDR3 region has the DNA TGTGCCACCCTACCGGGGGGCACAGATACGCAGTATTTT.

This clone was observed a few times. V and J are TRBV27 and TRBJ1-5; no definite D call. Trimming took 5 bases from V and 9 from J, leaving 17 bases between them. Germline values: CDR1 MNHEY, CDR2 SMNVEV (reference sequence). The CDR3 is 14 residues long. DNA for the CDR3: TGTGCCAGCAGTCCCCGGACCCATTCGGGGCCCCAGCATTTT. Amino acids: CASSPRTHSGPQHF.

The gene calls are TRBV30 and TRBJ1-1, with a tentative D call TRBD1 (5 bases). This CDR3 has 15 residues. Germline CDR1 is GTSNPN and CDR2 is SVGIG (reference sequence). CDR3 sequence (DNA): TGTGCTCACGCGGGCCGGGGCACGCCGAACACTGAAGCTTTCTTT. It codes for CAHAGRGTPNTEAFF.

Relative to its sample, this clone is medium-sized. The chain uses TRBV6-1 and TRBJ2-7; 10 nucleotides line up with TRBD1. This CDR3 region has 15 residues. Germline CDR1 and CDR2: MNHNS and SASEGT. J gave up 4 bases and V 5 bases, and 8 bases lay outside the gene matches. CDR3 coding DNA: TGTGCCAGCAGTCACACCGGGACAGGGGCTTACGAGCAGTACTTC. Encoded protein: CASSHTGTGAYEQYF.

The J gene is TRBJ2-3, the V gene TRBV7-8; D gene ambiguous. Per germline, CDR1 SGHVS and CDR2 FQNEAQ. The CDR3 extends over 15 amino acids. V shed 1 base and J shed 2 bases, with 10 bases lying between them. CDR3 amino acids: CASSLEDVVTDTQYF. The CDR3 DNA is TGTGCCAGCAGCTTAGAAGACGTCGTCACAGATACGCAGTATTTT.

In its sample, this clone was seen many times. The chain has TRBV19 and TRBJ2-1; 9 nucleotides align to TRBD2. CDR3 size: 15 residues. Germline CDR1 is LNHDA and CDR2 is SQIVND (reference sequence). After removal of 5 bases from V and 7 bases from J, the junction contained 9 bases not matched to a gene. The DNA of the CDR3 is TGTGCCAGTAGTCTAGCGGGGATCGGCCTGAATGAGCAGTTCTTC. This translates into CASSLAGIGLNEQFF.

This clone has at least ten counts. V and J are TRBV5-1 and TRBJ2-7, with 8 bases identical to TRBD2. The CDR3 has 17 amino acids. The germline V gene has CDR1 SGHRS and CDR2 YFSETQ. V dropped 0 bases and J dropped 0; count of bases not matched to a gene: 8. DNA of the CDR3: TGCGCCAGCAGCTTGGCAGCGGGGGCCTCCTACTCCTACGAGCAGTACTTC. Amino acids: CASSLAAGASYSYEQYF.

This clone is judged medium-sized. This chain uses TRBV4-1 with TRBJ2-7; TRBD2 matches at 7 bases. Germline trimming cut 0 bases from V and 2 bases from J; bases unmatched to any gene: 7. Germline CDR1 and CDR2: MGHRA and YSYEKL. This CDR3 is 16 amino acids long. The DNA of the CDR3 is TGCGCCAGCAGCCAAGATAGGTCTAGCGGAACCTACGAGCAGTACTTC. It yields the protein CASSQDRSSGTYEQYF.

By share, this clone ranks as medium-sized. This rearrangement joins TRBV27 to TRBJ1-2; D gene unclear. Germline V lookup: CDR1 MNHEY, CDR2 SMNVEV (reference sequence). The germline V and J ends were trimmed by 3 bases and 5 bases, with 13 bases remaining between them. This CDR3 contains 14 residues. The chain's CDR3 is CASSFPAVLYGYTF. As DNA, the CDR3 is TGTGCCAGCAGTTTCCCCGCTGTCCTATATGGCTACACCTTC.

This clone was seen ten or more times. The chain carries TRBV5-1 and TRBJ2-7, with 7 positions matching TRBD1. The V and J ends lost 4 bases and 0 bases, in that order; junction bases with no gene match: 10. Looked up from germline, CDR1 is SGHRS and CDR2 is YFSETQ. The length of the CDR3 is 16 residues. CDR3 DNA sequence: TGCGCCAGCAGCCTATCCCCGGGACAGATCTCCTACGAGCAGTACTTC. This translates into CASSLSPGQISYEQYF.

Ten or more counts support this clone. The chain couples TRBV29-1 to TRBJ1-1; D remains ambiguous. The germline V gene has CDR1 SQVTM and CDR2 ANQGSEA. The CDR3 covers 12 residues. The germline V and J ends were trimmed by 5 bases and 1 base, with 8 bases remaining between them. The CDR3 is CSVSHRNTEAFF. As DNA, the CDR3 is TGCAGCGTTTCCCATAGGAACACTGAAGCTTTCTTT.

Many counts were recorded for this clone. The CDR3, as DNA: TGTGCCATCAGTGATTTTGTTTCGAGGGACGGGGAGCTGTTTTTT. It yields the protein CAISDFVSRDGELFF. The rearrangement links TRBV10-3 to TRBJ2-2; possible D gene TRBD2, 5 bases. Trimming stripped 3 bases from V and 7 bases from J, with 15 bases between. Looked up from germline, CDR1 is ENHRY and CDR2 is SYGVKD. The length of the CDR3 is 15 residues.

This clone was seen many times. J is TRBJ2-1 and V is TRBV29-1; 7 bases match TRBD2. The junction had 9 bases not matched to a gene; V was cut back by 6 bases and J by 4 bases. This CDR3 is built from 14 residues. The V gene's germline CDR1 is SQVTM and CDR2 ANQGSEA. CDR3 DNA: TGCAGCGTGTACTCTAGCGGCCTGTACAATGAGCAGTTCTTC. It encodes CSVYSSGLYNEQFF.

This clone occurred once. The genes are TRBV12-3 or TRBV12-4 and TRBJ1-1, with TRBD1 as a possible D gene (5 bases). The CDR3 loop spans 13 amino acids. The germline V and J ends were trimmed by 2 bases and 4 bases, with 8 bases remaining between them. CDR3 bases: TGTGCCAGCAGTTTAAGGGGAACCACTGAAGCTTTCTTT. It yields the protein CASSLRGTTEAFF.

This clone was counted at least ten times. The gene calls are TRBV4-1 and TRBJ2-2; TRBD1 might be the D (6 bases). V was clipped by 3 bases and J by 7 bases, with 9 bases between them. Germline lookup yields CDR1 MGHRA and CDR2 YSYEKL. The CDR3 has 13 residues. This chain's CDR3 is CASSQKGDGELFF. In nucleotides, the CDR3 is TGCGCCAGCAGCCAGAAGGGGGACGGGGAGCTGTTTTTT.

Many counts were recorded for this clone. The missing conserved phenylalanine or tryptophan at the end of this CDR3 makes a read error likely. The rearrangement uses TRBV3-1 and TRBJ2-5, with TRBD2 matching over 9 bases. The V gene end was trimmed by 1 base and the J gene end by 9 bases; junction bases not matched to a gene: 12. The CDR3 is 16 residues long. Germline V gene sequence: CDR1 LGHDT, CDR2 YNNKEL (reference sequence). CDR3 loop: CASSQGFTSGLGSQYL. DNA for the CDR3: TGTGCCAGCAGCCAAGGTTTTACTAGCGGGCTCGGGTCCCAGTACCTC.

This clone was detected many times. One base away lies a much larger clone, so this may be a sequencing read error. In DNA, the CDR3 is TGTGCCAACAGTGAAGGGAGGGTAAGGACGGAGACCCAGTACTTC. It codes for CANSEGRVRTETQYF. This sequence joins TRBV25-1 and TRBJ2-5; the match to TRBD2 covers 7 bases. The CDR3 covers 15 residues. Germline CDR1 is MGHDK and CDR2 is SYGVNS.

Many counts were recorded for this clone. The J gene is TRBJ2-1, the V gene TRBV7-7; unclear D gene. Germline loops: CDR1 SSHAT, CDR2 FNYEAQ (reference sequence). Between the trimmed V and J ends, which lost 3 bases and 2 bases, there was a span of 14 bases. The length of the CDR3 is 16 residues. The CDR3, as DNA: TGTGCCAGCAGCTTTTCTATGCATCACGCCTACAATGAGCAGTTCTTC. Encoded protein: CASSFSMHHAYNEQFF. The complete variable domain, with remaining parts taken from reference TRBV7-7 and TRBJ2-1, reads GAGVSQSPRYKVTKRGQDVTLRCDPISSHATLYWYQQALGQGPEFLTYFNYEAQPDKSGLPSDRFSAERPEGSISTLTIQRTEQRDSAMYRCASSFSMHHAYNEQFFGPGTRLTVL.